This T cell receptor beta chain came from a study of blood T cells in healthy people across ages. The V and J ends lost 3 bases and 5 bases respectively, with 10 bases between them. Germline-derived CDR1 and CDR2 are SGHRS and YFSETQ. CDR3 length: 13 residues. A J-beta primer mix and a sample-barcoded 5' primer were used in a second PCR of about 7 to 11 cycles. The template-switch adaptor was a 5' adaptor with 12 random nucleotides. It tagged each cDNA molecule. TCRdb passed the 5' RACE reads through MiXCR, listing each CDR3 protein once. The sample has 750,000 to 950,000 distinct CDR3 sequences; 50% to 65% are singletons.

The receptor was isolated from a man older than 75 in good health. The sequencing sample was made of blood. The chain couples TRBV5-1 to TRBJ2-3; D unclear. As DNA, the CDR3 is TGCGCCAGCAGCTCACTGGTCGGAGATACGCAGTATTTT. Amino acid sequence: CASSSLVGDTQYF.